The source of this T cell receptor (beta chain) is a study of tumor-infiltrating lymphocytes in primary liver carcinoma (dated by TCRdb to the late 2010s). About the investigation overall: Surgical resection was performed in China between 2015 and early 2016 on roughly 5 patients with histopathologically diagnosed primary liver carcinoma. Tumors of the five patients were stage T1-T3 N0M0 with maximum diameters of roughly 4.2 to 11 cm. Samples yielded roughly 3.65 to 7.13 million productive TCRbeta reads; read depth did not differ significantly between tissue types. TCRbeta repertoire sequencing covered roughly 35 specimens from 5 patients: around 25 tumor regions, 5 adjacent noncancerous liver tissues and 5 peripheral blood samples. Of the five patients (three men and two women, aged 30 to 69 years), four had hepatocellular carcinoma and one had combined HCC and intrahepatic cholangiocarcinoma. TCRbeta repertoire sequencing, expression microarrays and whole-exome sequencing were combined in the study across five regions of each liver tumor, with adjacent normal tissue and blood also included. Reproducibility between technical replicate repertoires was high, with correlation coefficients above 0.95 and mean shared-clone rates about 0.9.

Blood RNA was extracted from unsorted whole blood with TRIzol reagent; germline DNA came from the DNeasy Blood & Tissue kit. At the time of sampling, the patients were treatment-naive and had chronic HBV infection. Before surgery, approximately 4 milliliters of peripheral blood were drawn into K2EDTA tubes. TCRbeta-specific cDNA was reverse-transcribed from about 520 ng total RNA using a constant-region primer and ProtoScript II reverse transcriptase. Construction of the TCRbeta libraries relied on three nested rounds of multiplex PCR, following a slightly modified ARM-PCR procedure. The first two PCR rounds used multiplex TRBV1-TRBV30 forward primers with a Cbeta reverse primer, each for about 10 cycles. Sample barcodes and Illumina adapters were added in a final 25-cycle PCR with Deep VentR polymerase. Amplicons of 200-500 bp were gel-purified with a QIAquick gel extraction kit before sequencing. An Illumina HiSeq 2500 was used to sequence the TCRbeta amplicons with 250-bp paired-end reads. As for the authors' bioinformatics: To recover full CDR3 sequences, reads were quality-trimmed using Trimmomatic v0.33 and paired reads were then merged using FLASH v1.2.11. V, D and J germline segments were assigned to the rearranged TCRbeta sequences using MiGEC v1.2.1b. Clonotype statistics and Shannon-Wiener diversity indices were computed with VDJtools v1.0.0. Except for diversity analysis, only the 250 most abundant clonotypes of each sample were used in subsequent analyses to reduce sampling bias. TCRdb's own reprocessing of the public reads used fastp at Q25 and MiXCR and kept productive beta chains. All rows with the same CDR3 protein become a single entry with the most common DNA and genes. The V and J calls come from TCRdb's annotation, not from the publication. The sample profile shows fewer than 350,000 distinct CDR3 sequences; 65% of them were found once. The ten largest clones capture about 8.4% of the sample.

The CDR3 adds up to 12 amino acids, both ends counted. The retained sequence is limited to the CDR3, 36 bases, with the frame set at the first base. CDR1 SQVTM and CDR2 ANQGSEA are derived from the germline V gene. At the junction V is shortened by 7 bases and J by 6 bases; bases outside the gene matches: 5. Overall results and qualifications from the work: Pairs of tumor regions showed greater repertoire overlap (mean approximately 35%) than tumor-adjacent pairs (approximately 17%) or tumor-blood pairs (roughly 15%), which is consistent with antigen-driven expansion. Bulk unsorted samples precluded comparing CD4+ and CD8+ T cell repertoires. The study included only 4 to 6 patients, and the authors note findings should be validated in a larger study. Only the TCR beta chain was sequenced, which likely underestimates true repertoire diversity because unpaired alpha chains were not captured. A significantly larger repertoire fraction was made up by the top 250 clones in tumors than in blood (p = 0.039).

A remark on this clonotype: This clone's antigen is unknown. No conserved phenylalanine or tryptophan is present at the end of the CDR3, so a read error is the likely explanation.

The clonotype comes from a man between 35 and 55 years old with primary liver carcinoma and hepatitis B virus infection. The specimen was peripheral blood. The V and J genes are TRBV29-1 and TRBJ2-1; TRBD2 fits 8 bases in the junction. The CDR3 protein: CSAGLAFNEQFL. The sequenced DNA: TGCAGCGCTGGACTAGCCTTCAATGAGCAGTTCCTC.